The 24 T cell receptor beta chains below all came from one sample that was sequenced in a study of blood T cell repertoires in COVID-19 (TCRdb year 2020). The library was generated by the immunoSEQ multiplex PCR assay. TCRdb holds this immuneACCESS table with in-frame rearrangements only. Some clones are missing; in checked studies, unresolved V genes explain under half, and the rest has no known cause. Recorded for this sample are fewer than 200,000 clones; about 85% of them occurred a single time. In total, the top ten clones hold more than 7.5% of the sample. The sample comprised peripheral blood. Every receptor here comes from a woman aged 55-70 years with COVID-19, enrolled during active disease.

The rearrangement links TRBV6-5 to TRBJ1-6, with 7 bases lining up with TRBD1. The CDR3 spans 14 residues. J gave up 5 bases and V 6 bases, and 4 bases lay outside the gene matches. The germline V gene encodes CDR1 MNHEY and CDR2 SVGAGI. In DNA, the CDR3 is TGTGCCAGCAGGCGACAGGGAAATAATTCACCCCTCCACTTT. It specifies CASRRQGNNSPLHF.

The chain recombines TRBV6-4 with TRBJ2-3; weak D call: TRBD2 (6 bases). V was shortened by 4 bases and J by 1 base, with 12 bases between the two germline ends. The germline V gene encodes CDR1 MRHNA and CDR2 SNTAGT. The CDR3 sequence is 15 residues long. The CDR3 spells CASSGTGGGTDTQYF. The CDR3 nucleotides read TGTGCCAGCAGTGGGACCGGCGGGGGCACAGATACGCAGTATTTT.

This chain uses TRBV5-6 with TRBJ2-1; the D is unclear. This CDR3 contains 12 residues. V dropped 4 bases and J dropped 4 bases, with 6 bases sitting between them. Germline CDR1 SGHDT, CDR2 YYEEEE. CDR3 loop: CASSGQYNEQFF. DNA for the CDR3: TGTGCCAGCAGCGGTCAGTACAATGAGCAGTTCTTC.

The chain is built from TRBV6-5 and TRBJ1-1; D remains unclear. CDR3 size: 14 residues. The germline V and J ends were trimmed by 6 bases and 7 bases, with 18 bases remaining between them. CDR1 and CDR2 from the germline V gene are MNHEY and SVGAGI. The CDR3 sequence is CASRRESQTGEAFF. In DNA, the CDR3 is TGTGCCAGCAGGAGGGAGAGCCAAACGGGTGAAGCTTTCTTT.

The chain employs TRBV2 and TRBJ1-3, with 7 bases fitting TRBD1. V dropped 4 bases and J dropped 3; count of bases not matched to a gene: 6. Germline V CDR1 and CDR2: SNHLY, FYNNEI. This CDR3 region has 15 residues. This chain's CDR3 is CASSAEGAIGNTIYF. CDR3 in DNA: TGTGCCAGCAGTGCAGAGGGGGCGATTGGAAACACCATATATTTT.

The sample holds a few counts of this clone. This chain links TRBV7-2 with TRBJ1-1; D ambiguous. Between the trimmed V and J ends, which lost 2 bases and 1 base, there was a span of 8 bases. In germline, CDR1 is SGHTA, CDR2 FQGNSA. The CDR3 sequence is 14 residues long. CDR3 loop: CASSLFVGNTEAFF. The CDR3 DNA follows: TGTGCCAGCAGCTTATTCGTCGGGAACACTGAAGCTTTCTTT.

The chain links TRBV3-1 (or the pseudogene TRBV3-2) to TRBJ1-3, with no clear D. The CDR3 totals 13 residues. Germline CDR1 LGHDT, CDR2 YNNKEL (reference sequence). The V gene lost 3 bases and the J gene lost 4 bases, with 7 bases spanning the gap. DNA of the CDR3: TGTGCCAGCAGCCAGGCCAGAGGAAACACCATATATTTT. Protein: CASSQARGNTIYF.

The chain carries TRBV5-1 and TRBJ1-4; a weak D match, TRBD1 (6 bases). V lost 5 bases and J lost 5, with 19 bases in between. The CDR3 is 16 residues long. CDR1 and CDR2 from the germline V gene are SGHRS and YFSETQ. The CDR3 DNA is TGCGCCAGCAGTTTCGGAAGGGGACAAGGAAATGAAAAACTGTTTTTT. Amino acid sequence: CASSFGRGQGNEKLFF.

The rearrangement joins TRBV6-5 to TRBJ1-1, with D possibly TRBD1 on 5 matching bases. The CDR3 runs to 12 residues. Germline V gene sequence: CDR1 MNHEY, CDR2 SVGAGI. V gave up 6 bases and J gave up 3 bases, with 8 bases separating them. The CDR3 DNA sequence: TGTGCCAGCAGCGACAGCCACACTGAAGCTTTCTTT. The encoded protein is CASSDSHTEAFF.

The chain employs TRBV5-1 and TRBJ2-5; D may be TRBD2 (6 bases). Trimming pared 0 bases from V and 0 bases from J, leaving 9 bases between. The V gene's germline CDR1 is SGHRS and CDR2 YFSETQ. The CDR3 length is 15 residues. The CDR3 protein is CASSLGSGYQETQYF. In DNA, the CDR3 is TGCGCCAGCAGCTTGGGGAGCGGGTACCAAGAGACCCAGTACTTC.

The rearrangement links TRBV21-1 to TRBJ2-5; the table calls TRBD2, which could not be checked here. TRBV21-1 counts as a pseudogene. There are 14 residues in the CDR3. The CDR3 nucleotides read TGTGCCAGCAGCCAAGCGGGGGGGGTAAAGACCCAGTACTTC. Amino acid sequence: CASSQAGGVKTQYF.

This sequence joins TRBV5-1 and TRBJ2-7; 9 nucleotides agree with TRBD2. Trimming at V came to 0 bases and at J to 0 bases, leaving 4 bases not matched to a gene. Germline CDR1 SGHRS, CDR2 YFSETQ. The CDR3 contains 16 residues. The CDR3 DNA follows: TGCGCCAGCAGCTTGGAGCCTAGCGGGAACTCCTACGAGCAGTACTTC. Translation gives CASSLEPSGNSYEQYF.

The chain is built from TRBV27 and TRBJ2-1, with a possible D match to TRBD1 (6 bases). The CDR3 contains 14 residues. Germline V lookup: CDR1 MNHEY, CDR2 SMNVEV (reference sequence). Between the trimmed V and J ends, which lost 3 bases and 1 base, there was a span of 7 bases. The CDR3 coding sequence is TGTGCCAGCAGTTTCCAGGGGTCCTACAATGAGCAGTTCTTC. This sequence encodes CASSFQGSYNEQFF.

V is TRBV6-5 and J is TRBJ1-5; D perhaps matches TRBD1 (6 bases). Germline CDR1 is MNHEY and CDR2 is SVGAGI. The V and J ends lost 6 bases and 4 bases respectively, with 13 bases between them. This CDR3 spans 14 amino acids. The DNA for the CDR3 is TGTGCCAGCAGGAGGGCAGGACAGAATCAGCCCCAGCATTTT. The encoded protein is CASRRAGQNQPQHF.

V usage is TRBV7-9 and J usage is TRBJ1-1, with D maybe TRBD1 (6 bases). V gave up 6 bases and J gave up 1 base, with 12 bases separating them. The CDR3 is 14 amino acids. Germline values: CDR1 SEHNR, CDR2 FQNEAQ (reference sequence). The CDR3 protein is CASRSGTPNTEAFF. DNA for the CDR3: TGTGCCAGCAGATCCGGGACACCGAACACTGAAGCTTTCTTT. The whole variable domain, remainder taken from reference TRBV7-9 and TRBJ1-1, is DTGVSQNPRHKITKRGQNVTFRCDPISEHNRLYWYRQTLGQGPEFLTYFQNEAQLEKSRLLSDRFSAERPKGSFSTLEIQRTEQGDSAMYLCASRSGTPNTEAFFGQGTRLTVV.

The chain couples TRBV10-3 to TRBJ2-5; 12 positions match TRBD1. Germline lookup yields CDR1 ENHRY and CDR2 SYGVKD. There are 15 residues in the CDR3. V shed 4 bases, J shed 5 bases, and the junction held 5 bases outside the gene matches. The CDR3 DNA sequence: TGTGCCATCAGTGCGGGACAGGGGGCACGGGAGACCCAGTACTTC. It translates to CAISAGQGARETQYF.

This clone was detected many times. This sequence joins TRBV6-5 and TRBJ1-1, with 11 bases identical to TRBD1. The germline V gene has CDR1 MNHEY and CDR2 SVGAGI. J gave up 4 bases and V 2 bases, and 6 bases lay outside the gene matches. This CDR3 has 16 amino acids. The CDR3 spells CASSYGQGAASTEAFF. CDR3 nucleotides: TGTGCCAGCAGTTACGGACAGGGGGCGGCCTCCACTGAAGCTTTCTTT.

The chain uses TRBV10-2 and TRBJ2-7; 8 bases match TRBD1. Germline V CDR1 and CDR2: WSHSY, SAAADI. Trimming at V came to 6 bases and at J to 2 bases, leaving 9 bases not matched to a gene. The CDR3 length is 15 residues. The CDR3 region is CASRNSAGGTYEQYF. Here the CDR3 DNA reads TGCGCCAGCAGAAATTCGGCAGGGGGCACCTACGAGCAGTACTTC.

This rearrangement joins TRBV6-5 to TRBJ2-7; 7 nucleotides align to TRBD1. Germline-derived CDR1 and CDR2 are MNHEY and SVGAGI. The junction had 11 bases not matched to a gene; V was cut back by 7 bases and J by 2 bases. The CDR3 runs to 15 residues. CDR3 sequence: CASTLRGQGPYEQYF. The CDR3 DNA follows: TGTGCCAGCACCCTAAGGGGGCAGGGGCCCTACGAGCAGTACTTC.

CDR3 DNA sequence: TGTGCCAGCAGCGGACAGGACCGCAATCAGCCCCAGCATTTT. Translated, it gives CASSGQDRNQPQHF. This chain joins TRBV6-5 and TRBJ1-5, with 7 bases fitting TRBD1. V lost 6 bases, J lost 2 bases, and 4 bases stayed unmatched. Germline CDR1 and CDR2: MNHEY and SVGAGI. The CDR3 runs 14 residues.

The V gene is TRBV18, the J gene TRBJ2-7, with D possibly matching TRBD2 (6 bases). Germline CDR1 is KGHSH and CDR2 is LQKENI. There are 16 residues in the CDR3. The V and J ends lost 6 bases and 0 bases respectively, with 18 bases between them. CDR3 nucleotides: TGTGCCAGCTCGAGATCCGGGACTTCGAGCTCCTACGAGCAGTACTTC. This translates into CASSRSGTSSSYEQYF.

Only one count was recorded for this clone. The CDR3 sequence is CASSKVPTGGTEAFF. CDR3 in DNA: TGTGCCAGTAGTAAGGTCCCGACAGGGGGAACTGAAGCTTTCTTT. The chain couples TRBV19 to TRBJ1-1, with 9 bases matching TRBD1. The CDR3 consists of 15 residues. The junction had 8 bases not matched to a gene; V was cut back by 4 bases and J by 5 bases. CDR1 LNHDA and CDR2 SQIVND come from the germline V gene (reference sequence).

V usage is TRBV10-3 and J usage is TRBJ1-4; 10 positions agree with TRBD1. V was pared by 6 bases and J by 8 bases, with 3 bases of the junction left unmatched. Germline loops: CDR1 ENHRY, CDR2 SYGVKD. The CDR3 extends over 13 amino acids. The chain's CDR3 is CAISGTGEEKLFF. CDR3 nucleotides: TGTGCCATCAGCGGGACAGGGGAAGAAAAACTGTTTTTT.

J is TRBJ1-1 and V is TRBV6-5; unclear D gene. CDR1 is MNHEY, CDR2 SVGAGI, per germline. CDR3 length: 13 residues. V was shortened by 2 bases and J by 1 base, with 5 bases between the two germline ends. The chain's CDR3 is CASSYTGNTEAFF. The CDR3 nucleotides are TGTGCCAGCAGTTACACGGGGAACACTGAAGCTTTCTTT.